There are a few counts of the clone carrying this T cell receptor (beta chain). The antigen is undetermined. TCRdb independently ran MiXCR on the RACE reads; one entry per CDR3 protein. This table holds 89,000 or so distinct CDR3 sequences, 6% to 8.5% found once. Time point in this sample: patch test 2, 6 weeks after DPC sensitization. Described treatment: therapeutic diphenylcyclopropenone sensitization with weekly scalp DPC. Blood sampling occurred before each patch-test application. These data belong to a study of human T cells and chemical hapten exposure. Study-level information: 2% DPC was applied to approximately 2 cm by approximately 2 cm of upper inner arm skin for sensitization. Study results and limitations: Donor immune responses may differ from healthy people's, since all donors had alopecia.

Germline CDR1 MNHNY, CDR2 SVGAGI (reference sequence). The CDR3 has 16 amino acids. With V trimmed by 4 bases and J by 3 bases, 8 bases remained unmatched. This clonotype was obtained from a woman under 40 with alopecia areata. Some clones in this sample may be carry-over from other donors' samples. The sample in question was whole blood, obtained in connection with sensitization to the hapten diphenylcyclopropenone (DPC). This chain joins TRBV6-6 and TRBJ1-4; TRBD1 aligns across 7 bases. The CDR3 here is CASSSGQAVANEKLFF. CDR3 DNA: TGTGCCAGCAGTTCCGGACAGGCCGTGGCTAATGAAAAACTGTTTTTT.